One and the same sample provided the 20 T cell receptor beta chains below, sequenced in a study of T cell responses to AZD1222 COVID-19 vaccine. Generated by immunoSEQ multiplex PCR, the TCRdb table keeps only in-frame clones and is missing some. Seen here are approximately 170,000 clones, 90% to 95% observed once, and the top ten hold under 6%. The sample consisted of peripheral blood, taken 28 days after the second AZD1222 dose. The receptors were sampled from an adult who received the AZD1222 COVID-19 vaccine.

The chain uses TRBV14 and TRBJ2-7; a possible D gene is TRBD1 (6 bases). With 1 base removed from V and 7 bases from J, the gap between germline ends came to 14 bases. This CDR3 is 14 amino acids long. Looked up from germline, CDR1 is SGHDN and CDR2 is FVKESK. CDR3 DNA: TGTGCCAGCAGCCAAGGAAGACTGAGGGGGGAGCAGTACTTC. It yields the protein CASSQGRLRGEQYF.

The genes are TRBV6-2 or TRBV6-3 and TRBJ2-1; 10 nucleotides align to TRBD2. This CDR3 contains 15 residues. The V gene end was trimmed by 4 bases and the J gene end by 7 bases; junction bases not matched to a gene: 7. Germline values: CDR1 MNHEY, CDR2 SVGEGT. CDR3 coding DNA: TGTGCCAGCAGTTCCAGTAGCGGGAGGCGGAATGAGCAGTTCTTC. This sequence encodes CASSSSSGRRNEQFF.

DNA of the CDR3: TGTGCCAGTAGTATAGTCGGGACCCTGAACACTGAAGCTTTCTTT. It translates to CASSIVGTLNTEAFF. The J gene is TRBJ1-1, the V gene TRBV19; D may be TRBD1 (5 bases). The germline V gene has CDR1 LNHDA and CDR2 SQIVND (reference sequence). The CDR3 is 15 residues long. Deletions cut 1 base from V and 0 bases from J, with 9 bases between.

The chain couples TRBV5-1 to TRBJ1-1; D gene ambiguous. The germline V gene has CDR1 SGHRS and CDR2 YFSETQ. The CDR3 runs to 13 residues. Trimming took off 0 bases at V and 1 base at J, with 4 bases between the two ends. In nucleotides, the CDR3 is TGCGCCAGCAGCTTGGATCCGAACACTGAAGCTTTCTTT. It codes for CASSLDPNTEAFF.

DNA for the CDR3: TGCGCCAGCAGCCAGGGAGCCTATGGGGGCTATGGCTACACCTTC. It encodes CASSQGAYGGYGYTF. This chain connects TRBV4-3 to TRBJ1-2; D is perhaps TRBD1 (5 bases). The CDR3 contains 15 residues. V lost 3 bases and J lost 4, with 15 bases in between. CDR1 is LGHNA and CDR2 is YSLEER in the germline V gene.

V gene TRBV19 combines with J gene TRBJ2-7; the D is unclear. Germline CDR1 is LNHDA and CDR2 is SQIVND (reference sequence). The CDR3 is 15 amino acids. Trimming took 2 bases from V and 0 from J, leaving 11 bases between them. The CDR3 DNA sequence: TGTGCCAGTAGTATATCTTACTCCAGCTCCTACGAGCAGTACTTC. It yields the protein CASSISYSSSYEQYF. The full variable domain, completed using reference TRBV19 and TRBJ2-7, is DGGITQSPKYLFRKEGQNVTLSCEQNLNHDAMYWYRQDPGQGLRLIYYSQIVNDFQKGDIAEGYSVSREKKESFPLTVTSAQKNPTAFYLCASSISYSSSYEQYFGPGTRLTVT.

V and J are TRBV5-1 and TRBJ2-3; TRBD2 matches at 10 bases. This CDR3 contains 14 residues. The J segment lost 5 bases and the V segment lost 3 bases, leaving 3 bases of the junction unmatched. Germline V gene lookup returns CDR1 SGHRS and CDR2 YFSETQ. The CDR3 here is CASSSAGGLDTQYF. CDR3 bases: TGCGCCAGCAGCTCAGCGGGAGGGCTAGATACGCAGTATTTT.

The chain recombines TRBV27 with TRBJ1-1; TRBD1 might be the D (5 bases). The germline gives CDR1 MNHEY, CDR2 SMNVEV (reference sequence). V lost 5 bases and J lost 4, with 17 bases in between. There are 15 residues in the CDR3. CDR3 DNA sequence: TGTGCCAGCAGTCCAATTGGGGGGATGGGCACTGAAGCTTTCTTT. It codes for CASSPIGGMGTEAFF.

The chain's CDR3 is CASSQDGRFEQFF. In DNA, the CDR3 is TGTGCCAGCAGCCAAGACGGACGGTTCGAGCAGTTCTTC. The rearrangement joins TRBV3-1 (or the pseudogene TRBV3-2) to TRBJ2-1; D is uncertain. V lost 0 bases, J lost 10 bases, and 10 bases lay in between. This CDR3 is built from 13 residues. Germline V gene sequence: CDR1 LGHDT, CDR2 YNNKEL (reference sequence).

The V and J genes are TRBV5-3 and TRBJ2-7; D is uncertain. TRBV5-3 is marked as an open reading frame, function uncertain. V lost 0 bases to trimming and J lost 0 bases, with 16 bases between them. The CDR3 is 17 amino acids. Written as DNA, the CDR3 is TGTGCCAGAAGCTTGGGCCACGCGCTGCAAAGCTCCTACGAGCAGTACTTC. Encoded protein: CARSLGHALQSSYEQYF.

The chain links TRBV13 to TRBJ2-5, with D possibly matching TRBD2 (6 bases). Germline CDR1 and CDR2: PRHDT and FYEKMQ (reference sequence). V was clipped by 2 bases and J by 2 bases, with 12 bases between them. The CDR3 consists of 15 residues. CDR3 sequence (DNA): TGTGCCAGCAGCTTAAGGGCGGGACGACAAGAGACCCAGTACTTC. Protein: CASSLRAGRQETQYF.

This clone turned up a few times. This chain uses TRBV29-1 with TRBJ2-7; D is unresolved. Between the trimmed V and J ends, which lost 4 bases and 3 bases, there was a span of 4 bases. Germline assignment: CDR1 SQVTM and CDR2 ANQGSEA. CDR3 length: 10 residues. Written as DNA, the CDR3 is TGCAGCGTTGGCGACTACGAGCAGTACTTC. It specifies CSVGDYEQYF.

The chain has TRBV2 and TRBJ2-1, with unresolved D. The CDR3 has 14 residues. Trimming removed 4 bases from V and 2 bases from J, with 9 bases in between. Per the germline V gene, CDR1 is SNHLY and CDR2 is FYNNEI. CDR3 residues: CASSGSTTYNEQFF. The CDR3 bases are TGTGCCAGCAGTGGTTCGACAACCTACAATGAGCAGTTCTTC.

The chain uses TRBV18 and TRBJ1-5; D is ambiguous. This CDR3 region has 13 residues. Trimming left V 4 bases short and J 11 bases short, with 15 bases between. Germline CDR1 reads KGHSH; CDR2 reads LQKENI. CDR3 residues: CASSQLDPTAQHF. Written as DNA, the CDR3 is TGTGCCAGCTCACAATTGGACCCTACAGCCCAGCATTTT.

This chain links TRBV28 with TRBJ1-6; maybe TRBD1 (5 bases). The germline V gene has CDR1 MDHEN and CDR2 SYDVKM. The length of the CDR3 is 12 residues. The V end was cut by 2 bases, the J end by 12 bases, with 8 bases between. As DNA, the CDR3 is TGTGCCAGCAGTTTAATGCAGGGACCCCTCCACTTT. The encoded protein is CASSLMQGPLHF.

The CDR3 protein is CASSSRGANQPQHF. The CDR3 DNA follows: TGTGCCAGCAGTTCCAGGGGAGCAAATCAGCCCCAGCATTTT. The V gene is TRBV2, the J gene TRBJ1-5; tentatively, D is TRBD1 (6 bases). The CDR3 extends over 14 amino acids. The V gene's germline CDR1 is SNHLY and CDR2 FYNNEI. V gave up 5 bases and J gave up 4 bases, with 12 bases separating them.

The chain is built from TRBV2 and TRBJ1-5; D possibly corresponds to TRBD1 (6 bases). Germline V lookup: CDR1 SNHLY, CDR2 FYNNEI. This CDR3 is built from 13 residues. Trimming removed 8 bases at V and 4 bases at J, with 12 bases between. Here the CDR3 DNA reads TGTGCCAGCCGGACAGAAGTTAATCAGCCCCAGCATTTT. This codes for CASRTEVNQPQHF.

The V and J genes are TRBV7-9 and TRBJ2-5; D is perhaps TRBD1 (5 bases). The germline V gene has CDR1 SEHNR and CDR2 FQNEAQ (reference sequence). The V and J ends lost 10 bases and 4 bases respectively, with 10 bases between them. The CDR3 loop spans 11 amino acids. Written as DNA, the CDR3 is TGTGCCATCAGGGCTCTAGAGACCCAGTACTTC. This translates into CAIRALETQYF.

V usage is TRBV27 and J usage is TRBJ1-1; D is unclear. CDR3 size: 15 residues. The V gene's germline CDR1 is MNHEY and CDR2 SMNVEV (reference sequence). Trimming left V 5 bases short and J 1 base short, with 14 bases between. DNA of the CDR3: TGTGCCAGCAGTCCGAGAGCCCGGGGGAACACTGAAGCTTTCTTT. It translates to CASSPRARGNTEAFF.

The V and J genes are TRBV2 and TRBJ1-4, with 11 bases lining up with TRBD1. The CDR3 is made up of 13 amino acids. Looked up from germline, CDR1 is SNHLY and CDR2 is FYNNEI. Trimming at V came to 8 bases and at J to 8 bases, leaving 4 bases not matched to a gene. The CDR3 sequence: CASEGQGGEKLFF. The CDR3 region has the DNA TGTGCCAGCGAGGGACAGGGGGGCGAAAAACTGTTTTTT.